These 32 T cell receptor beta chains came from one sample sequenced in a study of OX40 agonist ivuxolimab in advanced cancers. TCRdb's copy holds only in-frame clones and misses some; the assay was immunoSEQ multiplex PCR. The data contain 20,000 to 25,000 clones, around three quarters of them seen just once; the ten biggest clones take up approximately 17%. The sequenced sample was CD4+ or CD8+ T cells sorted from blood, obtained in a trial of the OX40 agonist ivuxolimab. Every receptor here comes from an adult with an advanced solid tumor such as melanoma, head and neck, liver or kidney cancer.

V gene TRBV12-5 combines with J gene TRBJ2-1; D gene uncertain. Germline assignment: CDR1 LGHNT and CDR2 FRNRAP. The CDR3 sequence is 14 residues long. V was pared by 3 bases and J by 2 bases, with 8 bases between. CDR3 nucleotide sequence: TGTGCTAGTGGTTTTTCAGCTGCCTACAATGAGCAGTTCTTC. It yields the protein CASGFSAAYNEQFF.

This clone was seen just once. Other DNA sequences from this sample encode an identical CDR3 as well. V gene TRBV27 combines with J gene TRBJ2-2, with D possibly being TRBD1 (5 bases). The CDR3 length is 13 residues. CDR1 and CDR2 from the germline V gene are MNHEY and SMNVEV (reference sequence). Trimming took off 6 bases at V and 3 bases at J, with 8 bases between the two ends. The CDR3 loop is CASSLTDTGELFF. The CDR3 DNA sequence: TGTGCCAGCAGCTTGACAGACACCGGGGAGCTGTTTTTT.

The genes are TRBV4-3 and TRBJ1-2, with TRBD1 matching 7 bases. The J segment lost 1 base and the V segment lost 4 bases, leaving 9 bases of the junction unmatched. The CDR3 runs to 16 residues. CDR1 is LGHNA and CDR2 is YSLEER in the germline V gene. The CDR3 bases are TGCGCCAGCAGCCGGGAGGACAGGAACCATAACTATGGCTACACCTTC. Residues: CASSREDRNHNYGYTF.

The CDR3 region is CASSISTGDKSRMNTEAFF. In DNA form, the CDR3 reads TGTGCCAGTAGTATTTCGACAGGGGACAAATCTCGGATGAACACTGAAGCTTTCTTT. J is TRBJ1-1 and V is TRBV19, with 8 bases lining up with TRBD1. V lost 3 bases and J lost 0; bases outside the gene matches: 15. Germline V gene sequence: CDR1 LNHDA, CDR2 SQIVND (reference sequence). This CDR3 comprises 19 residues.

The CDR3 nucleotides read TGTGCCAGCAGCCAAGCGACCAGGGTTATCTACGAGCAGTACTTC. Its translation is CASSQATRVIYEQYF. The rearrangement uses TRBV14 and TRBJ2-7; TRBD1 might be the D (5 bases). The V end lost 1 base, the J end lost 3 bases, and 13 bases lay between the germline ends. Looked up from germline, CDR1 is SGHDN and CDR2 is FVKESK. This CDR3 has 15 residues.

Judged by abundance, this clone is medium-sized. This rearrangement joins TRBV6-1 to TRBJ2-7; TRBD1 agrees at 7 bases. CDR3 length equals 14 residues. Germline assignment: CDR1 MNHNS and CDR2 SASEGT. V gave up 3 bases and J gave up 3 bases; unmatched junction bases: 5. This chain's CDR3 is CASSDRDSFYEQYF. CDR3 nucleotides: TGTGCCAGCAGTGACCGGGACAGTTTCTACGAGCAGTACTTC.

The chain recombines TRBV13 with TRBJ2-2; TRBD2 matches at 13 bases. The trim removed 4 bases at V and 3 bases at J, leaving 5 bases unmatched. The V gene's germline CDR1 is PRHDT and CDR2 FYEKMQ (reference sequence). This CDR3 contains 17 residues. Here the CDR3 reads CASSSETSGGYTGELFF. The CDR3 region has the DNA TGTGCCAGCAGCTCGGAGACTAGCGGGGGGTACACCGGGGAGCTGTTTTTT.

The chain carries TRBV4-3 and TRBJ1-4; D possibly corresponds to TRBD1 (6 bases). The V gene lost 5 bases and the J gene lost 3 bases, with 25 bases spanning the gap. This CDR3 region has 19 residues. The germline gives CDR1 LGHNA, CDR2 YSLEER. The CDR3 DNA follows: TGCGCCAGCAGCGACACGGGACTCCTAAGGGGGGGGTCTAATGAAAAACTGTTTTTT. Its translation: CASSDTGLLRGGSNEKLFF.

This clone is labeled medium-sized. This chain connects TRBV7-9 to TRBJ1-1; no reliable D call. The ends were cut back, 3 bases at V and 3 bases at J, with 11 bases in the middle. Germline V gene sequence: CDR1 SEHNR, CDR2 FQNEAQ (reference sequence). This CDR3 comprises 14 residues. CDR3 loop: CASSFEGSYTEAFF. The CDR3 coding sequence is TGTGCCAGCAGCTTCGAGGGCTCGTACACTGAAGCTTTCTTT.

This chain joins TRBV6-5 and TRBJ1-1, with D possibly being TRBD1 (5 bases). This CDR3 comprises 13 residues. Trimming removed 2 bases at V and 8 bases at J, with 12 bases between. Germline CDR1 MNHEY, CDR2 SVGAGI. CDR3 residues: CASSYAGSKEAFF. Written as DNA, the CDR3 is TGTGCCAGCAGTTACGCAGGGAGTAAAGAAGCTTTCTTT.

The rearrangement joins TRBV4-3 to TRBJ2-3, with 8 bases matching TRBD1. The CDR3 length is 15 residues. Looked up from germline, CDR1 is LGHNA and CDR2 is YSLEER. J gave up 3 bases and V 1 base, and 3 bases lay outside the gene matches. The CDR3 DNA reads TGCGCCAGCAGCCAAGGGACAGGGATGACAGATACGCAGTATTTT. It codes for CASSQGTGMTDTQYF.

The chain recombines TRBV7-6 with TRBJ2-1; 9 positions agree with TRBD1. The V segment lost 5 bases and the J segment 7 bases; nucleotides outside the gene matches: 9. Germline V gives CDR1 SGHVS, CDR2 FNYEAQ. This CDR3 is built from 15 residues. The CDR3 loop is CASSAYRDRENEQFF. The CDR3 DNA follows: TGTGCCAGCAGCGCCTACCGGGACAGGGAAAATGAGCAGTTCTTC.

This clone was counted once. The J gene is TRBJ1-2, the V gene TRBV4-1; tentatively, D is TRBD1 (6 bases). CDR3 length: 13 residues. Germline V gene data show CDR1 as MGHRA and CDR2 as YSYEKL. Between the trimmed V and J ends, which lost 2 bases and 6 bases, there was a span of 10 bases. This chain's CDR3 is CASSQIQGDGYTF. For the CDR3, the DNA is TGCGCCAGCAGCCAAATACAGGGCGATGGCTACACCTTC.

The genes are TRBV29-1 and TRBJ1-1; D not resolved. The CDR3 extends over 10 amino acids. The V gene's germline CDR1 is SQVTM and CDR2 ANQGSEA. Trimming removed 5 bases from V and 2 bases from J, with 3 bases in between. The CDR3 reads CSVQNTEAFF. The CDR3, as DNA: TGCAGCGTTCAAAACACTGAAGCTTTCTTT.

The J gene is TRBJ1-2, the V gene TRBV30, with D unresolved. Germline V gives CDR1 GTSNPN, CDR2 SVGIG (reference sequence). The V end lost 3 bases, the J end lost 6 bases, and 11 bases lay between the germline ends. The CDR3 runs to 12 residues. CDR3 coding DNA: TGTGCCTGGAGAGGGCCCTTAGATGGCTACACCTTC. It yields the protein CAWRGPLDGYTF.

This clone was seen a handful of times. The chain recombines TRBV7-3 with TRBJ1-2; D call uncertain. V was shortened by 4 bases and J by 2 bases, with 5 bases between the two germline ends. In germline, CDR1 is SGHTA, CDR2 FQGTGA. The CDR3 loop spans 12 amino acids. CDR3 in amino acids: CASSYGNYGYTF. Written as DNA, the CDR3 is TGTGCCAGCAGCTACGGGAACTATGGCTACACCTTC. The full variable domain, completed using reference TRBV7-3 and TRBJ1-2, is GAGVSQTPSNKVTEKGKYVELRCDPISGHTALYWYRQSLGQGPEFLIYFQGTGAADDSGLPNDRFFAVRPEGSVSTLKIQRTERGDSAVYLCASSYGNYGYTFGSGTRLTVV.

This clone was seen only a few times. This sequence joins TRBV10-3 and TRBJ1-1, with a tentative D call TRBD1 (5 bases). Trimming took 4 bases from V and 3 from J, leaving 15 bases between them. CDR1 and CDR2 (germline): ENHRY, SYGVKD. This CDR3 contains 15 residues. CDR3 protein: CAISGDPRGDTEAFF. In DNA form, the CDR3 reads TGTGCCATCAGTGGGGACCCCAGAGGGGACACTGAAGCTTTCTTT.

The J gene is TRBJ2-6, the V gene TRBV7-9; no reliable D call. CDR1 and CDR2 from the germline V gene are SEHNR and FQNEAQ (reference sequence). This CDR3 spans 15 amino acids. Trimming pared 6 bases from V and 0 bases from J, leaving 9 bases between. The CDR3 region is CASRGGVSGANVLTF. CDR3 DNA: TGTGCCAGCAGAGGCGGCGTCTCTGGGGCCAACGTCCTGACTTTC.

The rearrangement links TRBV5-4 to TRBJ2-1; possible D gene TRBD1, 7 bases. Germline CDR1 reads SGHNT; CDR2 reads YYREEE (reference sequence). The V end lost 0 bases, the J end lost 9 bases, and 13 bases lay between the germline ends. CDR3 length: 14 amino acids. The CDR3, as DNA: TGTGCCAGCAGCTTGGTGGAGGGGGCGGCTGAGCAGTTCTTC. This codes for CASSLVEGAAEQFF.

The CDR3 reads CASSFGAGADGYTF. In nucleotides, the CDR3 is TGTGCCAGCAGTTTCGGCGCAGGGGCTGATGGCTACACCTTC. The V gene is TRBV6-1, the J gene TRBJ1-2; D is possibly TRBD1 (6 bases). There are 14 residues in the CDR3. V lost 5 bases and J 6 bases, leaving 16 bases between the germline ends. Germline CDR1 reads MNHNS; CDR2 reads SASEGT.

This chain joins TRBV28 and TRBJ1-5, with D possibly matching TRBD1 (5 bases). Germline V gene data show CDR1 as MDHEN and CDR2 as SYDVKM. Trimming pared 5 bases from V and 5 bases from J, leaving 22 bases between. This CDR3 spans 17 amino acids. CDR3 protein: CASSAPGAAINHQPQHF. DNA for the CDR3: TGTGCCAGCAGTGCGCCCGGGGCAGCGATAAACCATCAGCCCCAGCATTTT.

The V and J genes are TRBV10-3 and TRBJ2-7; TRBD1 aligns across 11 bases. V shed 0 bases, J shed 5 bases, and the junction held 6 bases outside the gene matches. The CDR3 has 16 amino acids. Germline assignment: CDR1 ENHRY and CDR2 SYGVKD. CDR3 DNA: TGTGCCATCAGTGAGTCCGCCGGGGACAGGGGGGACGAGCAGTACTTC. This sequence encodes CAISESAGDRGDEQYF.

The chain couples TRBV10-3 to TRBJ2-6, with unresolved D. The germline V gene encodes CDR1 ENHRY and CDR2 SYGVKD. The CDR3 has 16 residues. Trimming took off 0 bases at V and 0 bases at J, with 6 bases between the two ends. The CDR3 is CAISESTVSGANVLTF. CDR3 sequence (DNA): TGTGCCATCAGTGAGTCGACTGTCTCTGGGGCCAACGTCCTGACTTTC.

By sample fraction, this clone is medium-sized. The CDR3 coding sequence is TGCAGCGTTGCCCGGGATTACGAGCAGTACTTC. Encoded protein: CSVARDYEQYF. This chain uses TRBV29-1 with TRBJ2-7; the D gene is possibly TRBD2 (5 bases). The CDR3 length is 11 residues. The germline V gene has CDR1 SQVTM and CDR2 ANQGSEA. Trimming took 4 bases from V and 4 from J, leaving 8 bases between them.

This sequence joins TRBV5-4 and TRBJ2-7, with 9 bases identical to TRBD1. CDR3 size: 17 residues. CDR1 and CDR2 (germline): SGHNT, YYREEE (reference sequence). The V segment lost 0 bases and the J segment 3 bases; nucleotides outside the gene matches: 10. The CDR3 DNA sequence: TGTGCCAGCAGCTTGGGAGGACAGGGGTACTACTACTACGAGCAGTACTTC. It codes for CASSLGGQGYYYYEQYF.

V and J are TRBV14 and TRBJ1-6; no reliable D call. Germline-derived CDR1 and CDR2 are SGHDN and FVKESK. CDR3 length equals 14 residues. The V and J ends lost 0 bases and 8 bases respectively, with 8 bases between them. CDR3 sequence reads: CASSQDLWYSPLHF. CDR3 in DNA: TGTGCCAGCAGCCAAGATCTCTGGTATTCACCCCTCCACTTT.

The chain has TRBV9 and TRBJ2-1; 8 bases agree with TRBD2. Trimming at V came to 7 bases and at J to 10 bases, leaving 16 bases not matched to a gene. The CDR3 is 15 amino acids. Germline values: CDR1 SGDLS, CDR2 YYNGEE. CDR3 amino acids: CASSEWTGGLEEQFF. CDR3 bases: TGTGCCAGCTCGGAATGGACGGGGGGGCTGGAGGAGCAGTTCTTC. The complete variable domain, with remaining parts taken from reference TRBV9 and TRBJ2-1, reads DSGVTQTPKHLITATGQRVTLRCSPRSGDLSVYWYQQSLDQGLQFLIQYYNGEERAKGNILERFSAQQFPDLHSELNLSSLELGDSALYFCASSEWTGGLEEQFFGPGTRLTVL.

The rearrangement links TRBV27 to TRBJ1-5; D is unclear. Between the trimmed V and J ends, which lost 2 bases and 0 bases, there was a span of 5 bases. Germline CDR1 is MNHEY and CDR2 is SMNVEV (reference sequence). The CDR3 has 14 amino acids. CDR3 protein: CASSLKGSNQPQHF. CDR3 bases: TGTGCCAGCAGTTTAAAGGGTAGCAATCAGCCCCAGCATTTT.

J is TRBJ2-3 and V is TRBV4-3, with D possibly being TRBD1 (6 bases). Germline V gene lookup returns CDR1 LGHNA and CDR2 YSLEER. This CDR3 has 16 amino acids. Trimming cost V 2 bases and J 2 bases, with 14 bases left between them. DNA of the CDR3: TGCGCCAGCAGCCAAACCGCAGGGGTCCCCACAGATACGCAGTATTTT. Translated, it gives CASSQTAGVPTDTQYF.

V gene TRBV9 combines with J gene TRBJ1-2, with TRBD1 matching 7 bases. The germline CDR1 and CDR2 sequences are SGDLS and YYNGEE. The CDR3 is 14 residues long. V was clipped by 3 bases and J by 8 bases; unmatched bases: 10. Here the CDR3 reads CASSGPRQGGGYTF. In DNA form, the CDR3 reads TGTGCCAGCAGCGGCCCCCGGCAGGGGGGCGGCTACACCTTC.

The chain is built from TRBV11-2 and TRBJ2-5; TRBD1 aligns across 8 bases. Germline V gene lookup returns CDR1 SGHAT and CDR2 FQNNGV. V dropped 3 bases and J dropped 3; count of bases not matched to a gene: 18. The CDR3 contains 19 residues. CDR3 DNA sequence: TGTGCCAGCAGCTTCCAACTTACTCGTCCGGGACAGGCGGAAGAGACCCAGTACTTC. Translated: CASSFQLTRPGQAEETQYF.

This clone was seen a few times. The V gene is TRBV15, the J gene TRBJ1-2; D is unresolved. The CDR3 is 14 amino acids. V was clipped by 0 bases and J by 2 bases, with 7 bases between them. Germline values: CDR1 LNHNV, CDR2 YYDKDF (reference sequence). The DNA of the CDR3 is TGTGCCACCAGCAGAGAGGGCGTAAACTATGGCTACACCTTC. Translating gives CATSREGVNYGYTF. The full variable domain, in which reference TRBV15 and TRBJ1-2 provide the parts outside the CDR3, is DAMVIQNPRYQVTQFGKPVTLSCSQTLNHNVMYWYQQKSSQAPKLLFHYYDKDFNNEADTPDNFQSRRPNTSFCFLDIRSPGLGDTAMYLCATSREGVNYGYTFGSGTRLTVV.